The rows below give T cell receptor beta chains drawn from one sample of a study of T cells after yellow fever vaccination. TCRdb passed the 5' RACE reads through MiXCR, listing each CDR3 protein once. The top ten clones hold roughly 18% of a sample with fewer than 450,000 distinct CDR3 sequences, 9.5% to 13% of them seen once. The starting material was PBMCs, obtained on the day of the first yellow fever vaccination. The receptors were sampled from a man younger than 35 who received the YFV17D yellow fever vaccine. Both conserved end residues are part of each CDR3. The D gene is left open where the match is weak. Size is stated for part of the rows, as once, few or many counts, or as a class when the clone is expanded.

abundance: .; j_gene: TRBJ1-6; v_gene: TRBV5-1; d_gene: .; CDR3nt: TGCGCCAGCAGCTTATTGGGGGGCTATAATTCACCCCTCCACTTT; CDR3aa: CASSLLGGYNSPLHF
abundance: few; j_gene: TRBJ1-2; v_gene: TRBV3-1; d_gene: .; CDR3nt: TGTGCCAGCAGCCAAGAAGGCGGGGCCGGCTACACCTTC; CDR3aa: CASSQEGGAGYTF
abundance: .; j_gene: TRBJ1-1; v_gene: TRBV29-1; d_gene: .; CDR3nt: TGCAGCGGGACCCCGGCCCTGGGGGACACTGAAGCTTTCTTT; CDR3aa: CSGTPALGDTEAFF
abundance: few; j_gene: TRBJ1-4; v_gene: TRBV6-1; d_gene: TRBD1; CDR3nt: TGTGCCAGCAAACGGCCAGGGGGAGAAAAACTGTTTTTT; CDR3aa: CASKRPGGEKLFF
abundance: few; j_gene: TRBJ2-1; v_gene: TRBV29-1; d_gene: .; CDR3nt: TGCAGCGCCTGGGGGGGGGCCGGGGATGAGCAGTTCTTC; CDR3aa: CSAWGGAGDEQFF
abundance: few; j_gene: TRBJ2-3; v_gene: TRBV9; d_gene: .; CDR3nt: TGTGCCAGCAGTAAACTCACAGATACGCAGTATTTT; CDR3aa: CASSKLTDTQYF
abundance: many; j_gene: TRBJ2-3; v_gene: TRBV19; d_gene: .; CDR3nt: TGTGCCAGTAGTTTAAGACAGGATACGCAGTATTTT; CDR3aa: CASSLRQDTQYF
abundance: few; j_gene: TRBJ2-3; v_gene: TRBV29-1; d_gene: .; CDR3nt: TGCAGCGTTGAACTAGCGAGCACAGATACGCAGTATTTT; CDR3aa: CSVELASTDTQYF
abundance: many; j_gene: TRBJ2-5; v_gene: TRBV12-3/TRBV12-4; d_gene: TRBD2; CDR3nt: TGTGCCAGCTCCGGGGCGGGGGGCCGAATAGAGACCCAGTACTTC; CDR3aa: CASSGAGGRIETQYF
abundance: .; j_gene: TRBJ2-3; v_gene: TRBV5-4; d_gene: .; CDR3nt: TGTGCCAGCAGCTTGGGGAGAAAAGGGGATACGCAGTATTTT; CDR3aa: CASSLGRKGDTQYF
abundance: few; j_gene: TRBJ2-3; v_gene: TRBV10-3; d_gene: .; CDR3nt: TGTGCCATCAGTGACCCGAGCCGAGGTCCAGATACGCAGTATTTT; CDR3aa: CAISDPSRGPDTQYF
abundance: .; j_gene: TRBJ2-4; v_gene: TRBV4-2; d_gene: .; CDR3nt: TGTGCCAGCAGCCAAGAACTGGGGGCGCGTTTCATCAACATTCAGTACTTC; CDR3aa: CASSQELGARFINIQYF
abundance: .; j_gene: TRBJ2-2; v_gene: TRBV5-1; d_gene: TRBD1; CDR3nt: TGCGCCAGCAGCTTTGGGACAGGGGGCAGCGGGGAGCTGTTTTTT; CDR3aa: CASSFGTGGSGELFF
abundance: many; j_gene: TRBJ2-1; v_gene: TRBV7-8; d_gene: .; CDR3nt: TGTGCCAGCAGCTTAGTGGGGAGCAGCTCCTACAATGAGCAGTTCTTC; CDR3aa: CASSLVGSSSYNEQFF
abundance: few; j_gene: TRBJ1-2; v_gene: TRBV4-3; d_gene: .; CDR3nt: TGCGCCAGCAGCCTTTCCGGGACTCTTGACTATGGCTACACCTTC; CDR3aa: CASSLSGTLDYGYTF
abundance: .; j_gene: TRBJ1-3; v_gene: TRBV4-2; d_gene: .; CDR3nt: TGTGCCAGCAGCGAAGACGGCACCATATATTTT; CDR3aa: CASSEDGTIYF
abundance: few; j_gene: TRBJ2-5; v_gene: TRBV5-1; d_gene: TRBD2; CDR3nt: TGCGCCAGCAGCTTGGCCCAGGGACTAGGAGAGACCCAGTACTTC; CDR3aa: CASSLAQGLGETQYF
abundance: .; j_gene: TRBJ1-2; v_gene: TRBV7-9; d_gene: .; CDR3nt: TGTGCCAGCAGGATGAGTTCTAACTATGGCTACACCTTC; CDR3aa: CASRMSSNYGYTF
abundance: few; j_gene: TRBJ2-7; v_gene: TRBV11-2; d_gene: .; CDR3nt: TGTGCCAGCAGCCGGTGGCCTGGGGACTACGAGCAGTACTTC; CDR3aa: CASSRWPGDYEQYF
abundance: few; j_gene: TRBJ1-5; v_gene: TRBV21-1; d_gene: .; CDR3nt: TGTGCCAGCAGCAAAGCGGCAGGCCATGGGGTAAGCAATCAGCCCCAGCATTTT; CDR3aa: CASSKAAGHGVSNQPQHF
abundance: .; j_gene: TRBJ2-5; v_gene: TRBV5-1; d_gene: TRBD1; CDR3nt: TGCGCCAGCAGCTTGGAACAGGGGGGCCGTGGTGCCCAGTACTTC; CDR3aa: CASSLEQGGRGAQYF
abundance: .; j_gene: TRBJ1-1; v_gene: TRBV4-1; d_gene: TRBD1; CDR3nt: TGCGCCAGCAGCCAAGTGGCAGGGGGAACTGAAGCTTTCTTT; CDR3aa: CASSQVAGGTEAFF
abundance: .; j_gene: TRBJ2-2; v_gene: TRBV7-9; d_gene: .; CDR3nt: TGTGCCAGCAGCGATACGGACACCGGGGAGCTGTTTTTT; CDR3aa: CASSDTDTGELFF
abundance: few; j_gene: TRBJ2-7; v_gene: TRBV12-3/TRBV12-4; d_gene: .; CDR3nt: TGTGCCAGCAGCCCAGGAGAGGGGTTCTACGAGCAGTACTTC; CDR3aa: CASSPGEGFYEQYF
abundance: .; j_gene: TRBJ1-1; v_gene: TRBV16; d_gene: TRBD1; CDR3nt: TGTGCCAGCAGCCTTGGACAGGGAGAAGATGAAGCTTTCTTT; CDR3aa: CASSLGQGEDEAFF
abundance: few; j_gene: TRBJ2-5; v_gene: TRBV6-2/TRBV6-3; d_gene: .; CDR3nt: TGTGCCAGCAGCCCATGGGGGGCAGATTTGGAGACCCAGTACTTC; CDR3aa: CASSPWGADLETQYF
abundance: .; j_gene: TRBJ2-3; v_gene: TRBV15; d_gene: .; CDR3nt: TGTGCCACCAGCAGAACCAGCCCCTCCGATACGCAGTATTTT; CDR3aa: CATSRTSPSDTQYF
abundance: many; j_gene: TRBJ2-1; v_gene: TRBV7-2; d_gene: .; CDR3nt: TGTGCCAGCACCCCATCCAGCTCCGGTGAGCAGTTCTTC; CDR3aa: CASTPSSSGEQFF
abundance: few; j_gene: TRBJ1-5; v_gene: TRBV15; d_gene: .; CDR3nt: TGTGCCACCAGCAGCTCCCCCGGGGTAAGCAATCAGCCCCAGCATTTT; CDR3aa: CATSSSPGVSNQPQHF
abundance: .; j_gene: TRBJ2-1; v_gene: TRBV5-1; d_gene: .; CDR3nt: TGCGCCAGCAGCGCTTGGAGTCCATTCAATGAGCAGTTCTTC; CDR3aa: CASSAWSPFNEQFF
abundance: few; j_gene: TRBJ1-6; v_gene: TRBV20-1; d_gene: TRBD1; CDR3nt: TGCAGTGCTACCCAGGACAGGGTGTATTCACCCCTCCACTTT; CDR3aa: CSATQDRVYSPLHF
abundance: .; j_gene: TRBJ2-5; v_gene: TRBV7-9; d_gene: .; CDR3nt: TGTGCCAGCAGCTTAGCGGCAGAGACCCAGTACTTC; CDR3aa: CASSLAAETQYF
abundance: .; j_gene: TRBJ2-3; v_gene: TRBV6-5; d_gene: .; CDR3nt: TGTGCCAGCAGTTACTCGACACAGGGAATAAGCACAGATACGCAGTATTTT; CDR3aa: CASSYSTQGISTDTQYF
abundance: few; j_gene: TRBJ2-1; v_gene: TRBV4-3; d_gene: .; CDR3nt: TGCGCCAGCAGCCATGAACAGGGCCCTGCCCCAAATGAGCAGTTCTTC; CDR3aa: CASSHEQGPAPNEQFF
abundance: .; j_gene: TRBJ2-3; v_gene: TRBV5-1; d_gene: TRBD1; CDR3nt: TGCGCCAGCAGCTTGGTTCCGATGGGACAGGGGGCAGATACGCAGTATTTT; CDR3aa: CASSLVPMGQGADTQYF
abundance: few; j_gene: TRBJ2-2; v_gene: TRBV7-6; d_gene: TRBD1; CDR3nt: TGTGCCAGCAGCCCCAGAGGCGGTCAGGGGGCGCTGACCGGGGAGCTGTTTTTT; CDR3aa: CASSPRGGQGALTGELFF
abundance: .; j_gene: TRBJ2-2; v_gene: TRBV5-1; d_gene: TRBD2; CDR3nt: TGCGCCAGCAGCTTGACCGGCGGGGGACCACTGTACGGGGAGCTGTTTTTT; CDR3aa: CASSLTGGGPLYGELFF
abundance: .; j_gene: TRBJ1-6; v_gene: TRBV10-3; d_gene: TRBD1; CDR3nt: TGTGCCATCAGTCCACAGGGGGCATCCTATAATTCACCCCTCCACTTT; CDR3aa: CAISPQGASYNSPLHF
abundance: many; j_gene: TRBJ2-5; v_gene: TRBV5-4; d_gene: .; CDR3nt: TGTGCCAGCAGCTGGAGCGGGCAAGAGACCCAGTACTTC; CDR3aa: CASSWSGQETQYF
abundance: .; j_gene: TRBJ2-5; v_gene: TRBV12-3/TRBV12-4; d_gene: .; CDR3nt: TGTGCCAGCAGTTTAAAGCAGACAGAAGAGACCCAGTACTTC; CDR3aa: CASSLKQTEETQYF
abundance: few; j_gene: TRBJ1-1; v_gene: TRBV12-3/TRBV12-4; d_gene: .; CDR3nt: TGTGCCAGCAGTTTAGGAAGTCTCATGAAAACTGAAGCTTTCTTT; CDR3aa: CASSLGSLMKTEAFF
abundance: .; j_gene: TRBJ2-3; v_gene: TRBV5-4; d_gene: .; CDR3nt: TGTGCCAGCGGACCTTGGGGGGTCGTCACGCAGTATTTT; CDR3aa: CASGPWGVVTQYF
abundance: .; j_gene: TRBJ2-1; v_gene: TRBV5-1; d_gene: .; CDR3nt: TGCGCCAGCAGTGGGGCGGGGAGATACAATGAGCAGTTCTTC; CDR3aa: CASSGAGRYNEQFF
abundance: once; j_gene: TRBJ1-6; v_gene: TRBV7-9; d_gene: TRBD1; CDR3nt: TGTGCCAGCATCTTAGACCGACAGGGGCTTTCACCCCTCCACTTT; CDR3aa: CASILDRQGLSPLHF
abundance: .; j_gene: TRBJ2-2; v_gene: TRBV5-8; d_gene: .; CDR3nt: TGTGCCAGCAGCTTGGACCTAGCGCGGACCGGGGAGCTGTTTTTT; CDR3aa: CASSLDLARTGELFF
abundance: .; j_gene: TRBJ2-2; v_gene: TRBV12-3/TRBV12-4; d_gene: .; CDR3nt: TGTGCCAGCAGCCGAGGACCGGGGGAGACGAACACCGGGGAGCTGTTTTTT; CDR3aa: CASSRGPGETNTGELFF
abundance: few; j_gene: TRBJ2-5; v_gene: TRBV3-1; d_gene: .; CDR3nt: TGTGCCAGCAGCCCGGGACGGAAACAAGAGACCCAGTACTTC; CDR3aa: CASSPGRKQETQYF
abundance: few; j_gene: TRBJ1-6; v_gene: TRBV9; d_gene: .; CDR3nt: TGTGCCAGCAGCGTAGACACAGGCGCCCTCCACTTT; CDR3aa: CASSVDTGALHF
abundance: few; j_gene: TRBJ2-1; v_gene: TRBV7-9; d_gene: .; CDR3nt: TGTGCCAGCTTCGTTGGGCGGAGCTCCTACAATGAGCAGTTCTTC; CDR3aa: CASFVGRSSYNEQFF
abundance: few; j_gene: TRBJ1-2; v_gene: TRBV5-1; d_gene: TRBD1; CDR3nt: TGCGCCAGCTCTCTGGCGGACAGGGACAATGGCTACACCTTC; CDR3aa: CASSLADRDNGYTF
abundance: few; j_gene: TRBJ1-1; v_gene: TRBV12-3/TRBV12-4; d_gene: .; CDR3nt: TGTGCCAGCAGGCCGGGCCATGAAGCTTTCTTT; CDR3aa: CASRPGHEAFF
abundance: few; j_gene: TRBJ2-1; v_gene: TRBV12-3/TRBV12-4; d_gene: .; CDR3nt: TGTGCCAGCAGTTTTGAGGTTGGGGAGCAGTTCTTC; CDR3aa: CASSFEVGEQFF
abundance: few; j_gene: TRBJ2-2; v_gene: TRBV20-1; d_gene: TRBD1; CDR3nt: TGCAGTGCTAGAGATCTCGGGACAGGGGGGACCGGGGAGCTGTTTTTT; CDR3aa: CSARDLGTGGTGELFF
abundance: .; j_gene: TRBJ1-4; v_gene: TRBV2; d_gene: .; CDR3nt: TGTGCCAGCACCAGGGGCCTGGATGAAAAACTGTTTTTT; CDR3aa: CASTRGLDEKLFF
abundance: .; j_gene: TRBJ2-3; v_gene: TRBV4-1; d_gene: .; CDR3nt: TGCGCCAGCAGCCAAGATCGACAGGGGACTACGACAGATACGCAGTATTTT; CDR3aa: CASSQDRQGTTTDTQYF
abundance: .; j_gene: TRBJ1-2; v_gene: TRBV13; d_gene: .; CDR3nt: TGTGCCAGCAGCTCCCCGCGGGGGCGGAGGGGCGGCTACACCTTC; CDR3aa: CASSSPRGRRGGYTF
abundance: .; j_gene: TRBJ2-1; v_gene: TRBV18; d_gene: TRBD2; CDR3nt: TGTGCCAGCTCACTCGGACTAGCGGGGGTCTTATACAATGAGCAGTTCTTC; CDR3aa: CASSLGLAGVLYNEQFF
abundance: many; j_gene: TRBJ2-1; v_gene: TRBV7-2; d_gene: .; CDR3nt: TGTGCCAGCAGCCCCGCCTCGGGGGATGAGCAGTTCTTC; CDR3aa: CASSPASGDEQFF
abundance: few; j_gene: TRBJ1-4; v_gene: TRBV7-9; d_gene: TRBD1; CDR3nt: TGTGCCAGCAGCTTAACAGGGGAATGGGAAAAACTGTTTTTT; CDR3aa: CASSLTGEWEKLFF